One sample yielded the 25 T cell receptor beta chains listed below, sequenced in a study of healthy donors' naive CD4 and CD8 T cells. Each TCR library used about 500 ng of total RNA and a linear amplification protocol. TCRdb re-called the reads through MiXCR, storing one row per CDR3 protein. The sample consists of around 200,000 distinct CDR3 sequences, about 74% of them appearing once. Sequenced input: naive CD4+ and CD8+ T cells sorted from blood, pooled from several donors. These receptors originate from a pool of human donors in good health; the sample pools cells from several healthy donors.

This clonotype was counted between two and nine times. The CDR3 sequence: CSVATSENTGELFF. CDR3 DNA sequence: TGCAGCGTTGCCACTAGCGAGAACACCGGGGAGCTGTTTTTT. The genes are TRBV29-1 and TRBJ2-2, with 7 bases fitting TRBD2. The length of the CDR3 is 14 residues. Trimming took 4 bases from V and 1 from J; bases not matched to a gene: 3. Germline V gene lookup returns CDR1 SQVTM and CDR2 ANQGSEA.

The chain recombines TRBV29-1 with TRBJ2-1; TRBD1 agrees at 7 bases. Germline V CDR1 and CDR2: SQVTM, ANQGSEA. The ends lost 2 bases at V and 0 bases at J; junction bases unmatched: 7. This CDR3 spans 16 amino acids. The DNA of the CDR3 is TGCAGCGTTGAATTTTGGACAGGTGACTCCTACAATGAGCAGTTCTTC. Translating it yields CSVEFWTGDSYNEQFF.

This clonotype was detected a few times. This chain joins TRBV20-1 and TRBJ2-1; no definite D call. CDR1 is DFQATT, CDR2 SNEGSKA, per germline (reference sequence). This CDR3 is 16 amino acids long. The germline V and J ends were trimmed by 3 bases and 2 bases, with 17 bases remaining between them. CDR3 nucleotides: TGCAGTGCTAGCGACCCCCGGGCGGAGACCTACAATGAGCAGTTCTTC. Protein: CSASDPRAETYNEQFF.

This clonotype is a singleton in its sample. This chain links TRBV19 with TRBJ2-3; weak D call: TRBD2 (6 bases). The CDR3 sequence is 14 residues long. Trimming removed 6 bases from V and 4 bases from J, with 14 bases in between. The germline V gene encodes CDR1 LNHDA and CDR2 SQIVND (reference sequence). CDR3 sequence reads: CASRFGRVADTQYF. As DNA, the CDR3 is TGTGCCAGTAGATTCGGGAGAGTCGCAGATACGCAGTATTTT.

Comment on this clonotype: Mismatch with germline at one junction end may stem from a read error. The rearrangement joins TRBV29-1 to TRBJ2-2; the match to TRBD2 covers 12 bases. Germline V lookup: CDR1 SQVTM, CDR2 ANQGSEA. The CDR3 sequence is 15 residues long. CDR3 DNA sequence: TGCAGCGTTGAGACTAGCGGGAGCTTGACCGGGGAGCTGCTTTTT. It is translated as CSVETSGSLTGELLF.

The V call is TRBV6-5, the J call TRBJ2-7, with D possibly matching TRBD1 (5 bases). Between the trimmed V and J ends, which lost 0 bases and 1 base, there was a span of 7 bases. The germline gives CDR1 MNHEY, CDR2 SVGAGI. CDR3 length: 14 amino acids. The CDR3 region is CASSYSAGSYEQYF. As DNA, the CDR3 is TGTGCCAGCAGTTACTCTGCAGGGTCCTACGAGCAGTACTTC.

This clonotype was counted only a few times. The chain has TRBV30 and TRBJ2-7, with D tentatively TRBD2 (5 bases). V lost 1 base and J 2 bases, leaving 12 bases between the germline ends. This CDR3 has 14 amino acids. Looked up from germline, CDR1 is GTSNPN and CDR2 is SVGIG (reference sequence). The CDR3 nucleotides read TGTGCCTGGAGTGACACTAGTTTTCCCTACGAGCAGTACTTC. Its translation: CAWSDTSFPYEQYF. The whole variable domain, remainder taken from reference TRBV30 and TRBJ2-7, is SQTIHQWPATLVQPVGSPLSLECTVEGTSNPNLYWYRQAAGRGLQLLFYSVGIGQISSEVPQNLSASRPQDRQFILSSKKLLLSDSGFYLCAWSDTSFPYEQYFGPGTRLTVT.

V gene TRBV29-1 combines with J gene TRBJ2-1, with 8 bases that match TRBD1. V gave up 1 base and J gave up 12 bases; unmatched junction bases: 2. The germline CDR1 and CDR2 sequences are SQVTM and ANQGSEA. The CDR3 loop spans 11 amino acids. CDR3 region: CSVEGGTGQFF. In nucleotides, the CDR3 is TGCAGCGTTGAAGGCGGGACAGGGCAGTTCTTC.

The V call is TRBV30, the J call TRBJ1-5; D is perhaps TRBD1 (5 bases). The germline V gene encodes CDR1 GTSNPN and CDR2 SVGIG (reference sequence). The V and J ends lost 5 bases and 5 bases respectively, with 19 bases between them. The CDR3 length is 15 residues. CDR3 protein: CAWASRTGGYQPQHF. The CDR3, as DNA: TGTGCCTGGGCATCCCGGACTGGGGGGTATCAGCCCCAGCATTTT.

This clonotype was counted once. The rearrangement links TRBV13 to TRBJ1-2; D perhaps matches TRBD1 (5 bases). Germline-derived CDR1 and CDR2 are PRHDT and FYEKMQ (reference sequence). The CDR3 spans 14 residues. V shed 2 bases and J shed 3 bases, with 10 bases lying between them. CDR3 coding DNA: TGTGCCAGCAGCTTAAGGACAAAGTACTATGGCTACACCTTC. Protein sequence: CASSLRTKYYGYTF.

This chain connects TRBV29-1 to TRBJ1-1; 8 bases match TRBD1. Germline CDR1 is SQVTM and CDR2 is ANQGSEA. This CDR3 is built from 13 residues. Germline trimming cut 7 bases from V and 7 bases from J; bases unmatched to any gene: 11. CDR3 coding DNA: TGCAGCGCCGATACAGGGGGAAGAGGTGAAGCTTTCTTT. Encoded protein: CSADTGGRGEAFF.

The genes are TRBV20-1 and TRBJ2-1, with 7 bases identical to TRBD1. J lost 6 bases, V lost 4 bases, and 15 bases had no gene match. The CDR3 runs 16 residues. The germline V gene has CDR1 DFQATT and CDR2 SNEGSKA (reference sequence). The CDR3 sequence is CSATRLQGFKGNEQFF. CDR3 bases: TGCAGTGCTACGCGACTACAGGGGTTCAAAGGCAATGAGCAGTTCTTC.

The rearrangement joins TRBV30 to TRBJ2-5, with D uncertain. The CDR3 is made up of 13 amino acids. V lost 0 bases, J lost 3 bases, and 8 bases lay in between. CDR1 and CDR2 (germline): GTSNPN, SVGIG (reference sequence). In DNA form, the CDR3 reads TGTGCCTGGAGTGTAAACAGAAAAGAGACCCAGTACTTC. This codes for CAWSVNRKETQYF.

CDR3 region: CAIIAAGTGIYGYTF. CDR3 nucleotide sequence: TGTGCCATCATCGCCGCCGGGACAGGGATCTATGGCTACACCTTC. V is TRBV10-3 and J is TRBJ1-2, with 9 positions matching TRBD1. V was pared by 7 bases and J by 4 bases, with 10 bases of the junction left unmatched. Per the germline V gene, CDR1 is ENHRY and CDR2 is SYGVKD. CDR3 length: 15 residues.

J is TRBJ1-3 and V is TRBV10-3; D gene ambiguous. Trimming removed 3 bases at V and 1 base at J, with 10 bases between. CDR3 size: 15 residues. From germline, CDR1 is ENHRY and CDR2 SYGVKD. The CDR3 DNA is TGTGCCATCAGTGATTACGGTGGTTCTGGAAACACCATATATTTT. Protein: CAISDYGGSGNTIYF.

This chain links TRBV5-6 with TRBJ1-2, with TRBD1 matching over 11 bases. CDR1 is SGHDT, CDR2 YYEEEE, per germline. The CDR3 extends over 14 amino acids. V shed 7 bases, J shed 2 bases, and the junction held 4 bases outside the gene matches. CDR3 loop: CASEDRGLNYGYTF. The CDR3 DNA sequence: TGTGCCAGCGAGGACAGGGGGCTGAACTATGGCTACACCTTC.

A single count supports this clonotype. CDR3 protein: CASSQDGGTYSNQPQHF. In nucleotides, the CDR3 is TGCGCCAGCAGCCAAGATGGCGGTACCTATAGCAATCAGCCCCAGCATTTT. The chain carries TRBV4-3 and TRBJ1-5; D uncertain. The V gene lost 0 bases and the J gene lost 0 bases, with 12 bases spanning the gap. The CDR3 is 17 amino acids. The germline CDR1 and CDR2 sequences are LGHNA and YSLEER.

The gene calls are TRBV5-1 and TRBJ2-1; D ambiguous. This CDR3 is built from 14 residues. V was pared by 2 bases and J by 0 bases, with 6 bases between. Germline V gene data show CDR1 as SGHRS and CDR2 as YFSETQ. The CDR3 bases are TGCGCCAGCAGCTTAGCGTTCTCCTACAATGAGCAGTTCTTC. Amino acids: CASSLAFSYNEQFF.

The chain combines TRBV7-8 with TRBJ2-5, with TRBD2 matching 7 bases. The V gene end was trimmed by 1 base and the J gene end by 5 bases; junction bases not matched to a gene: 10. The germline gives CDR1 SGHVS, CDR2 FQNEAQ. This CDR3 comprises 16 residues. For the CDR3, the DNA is TGTGCCAGCAGCTTAGGAGCGGGGAGAAGAGGGGAGACCCAGTACTTC. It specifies CASSLGAGRRGETQYF.

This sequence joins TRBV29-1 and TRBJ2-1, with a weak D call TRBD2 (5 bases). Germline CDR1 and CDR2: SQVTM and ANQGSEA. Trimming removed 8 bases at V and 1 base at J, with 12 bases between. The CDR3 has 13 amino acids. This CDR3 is CSTRGGSYNEQFF. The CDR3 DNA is TGCAGCACGAGAGGCGGGTCCTACAATGAGCAGTTCTTC.

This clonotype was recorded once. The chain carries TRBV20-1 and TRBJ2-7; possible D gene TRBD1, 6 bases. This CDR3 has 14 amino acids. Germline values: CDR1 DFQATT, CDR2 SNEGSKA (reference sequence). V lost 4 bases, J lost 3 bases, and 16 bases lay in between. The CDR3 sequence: CSAKAGDSLYEQYV. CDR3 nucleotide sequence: TGCAGTGCTAAAGCAGGGGATTCCCTCTACGAGCAGTACGTC.

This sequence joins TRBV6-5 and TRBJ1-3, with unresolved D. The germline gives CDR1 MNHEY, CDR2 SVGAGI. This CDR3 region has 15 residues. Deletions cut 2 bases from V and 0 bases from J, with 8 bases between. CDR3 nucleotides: TGTGCCAGCAGTTACCCTACAGTCTCTGGAAACACCATATATTTT. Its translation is CASSYPTVSGNTIYF.

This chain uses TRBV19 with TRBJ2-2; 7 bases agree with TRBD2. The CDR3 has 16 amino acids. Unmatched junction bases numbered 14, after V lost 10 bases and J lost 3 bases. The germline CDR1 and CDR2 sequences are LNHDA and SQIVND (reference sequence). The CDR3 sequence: CATREGRERYTGELFF. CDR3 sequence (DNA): TGTGCCACCCGCGAGGGGCGGGAGCGATACACCGGGGAGCTGTTTTTT.

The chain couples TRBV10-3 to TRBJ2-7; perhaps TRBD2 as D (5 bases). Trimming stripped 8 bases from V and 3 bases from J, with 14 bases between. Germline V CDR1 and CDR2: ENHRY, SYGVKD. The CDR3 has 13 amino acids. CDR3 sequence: CAISLAKGYEQYF. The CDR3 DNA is TGTGCCATCTCCCTAGCCAAGGGCTACGAGCAGTACTTC.

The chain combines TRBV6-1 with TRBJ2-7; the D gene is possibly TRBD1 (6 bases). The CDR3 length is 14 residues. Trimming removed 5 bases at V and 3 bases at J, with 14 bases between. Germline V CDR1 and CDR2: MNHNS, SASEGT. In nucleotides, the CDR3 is TGTGCCAGCAGTACCGGGACACAATACTACGAGCAGTACTTC. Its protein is CASSTGTQYYEQYF.